What follows is one T cell receptor beta chain and its context. The assay was immunoSEQ multiplex PCR, and TCRdb's table has in-frame clones only and misses some. The sample carries about 230,000 clones, 83% recorded once. This sample is part of a study of blood T cell repertoires in COVID-19. Study in general: T cells, B-cell-depleted T cells, or PBMCs supplied cDNA or gDNA.

From germline, CDR1 is MNHEY and CDR2 SVGAGI. The ends lost 4 bases at V and 2 bases at J; junction bases unmatched: 5. The CDR3 has 14 residues. The receptor was isolated from a woman between 65 and 79 years old with active or convalescent COVID-19. The sample consisted of peripheral blood. This chain joins TRBV6-5 and TRBJ2-7, with 7 bases identical to TRBD1. The CDR3 here is CASSSTGIPYEQYF. CDR3 bases: TGTGCCAGCAGTTCGACAGGGATTCCCTACGAGCAGTACTTC.